These 8 T cell receptor beta chains originate from one sample sequenced in a study of regulatory T cells in long-lasting Graves disease. HTBI primers from iRepertoire and Arm-PCR of CDR3 regions yielded the TCR beta libraries. TCRdb re-derived calls from the multiplex PCR reads in MiXCR, one entry per CDR3 protein. The table records approximately 690,000 distinct CDR3 sequences, approximately 31% of them present only once. Sample time point: persistent/refractory GD, antithyroid drugs over 5 years with positive TRAb. Extracted RNA from PBMCs served as the source of the TCR library. This specimen consisted of peripheral blood mononuclear cells (PBMCs), obtained when the disease was refractory, from a patient treated with antithyroid drugs. These receptors all come from a female donor with Graves disease.

CDR3 DNA: TGTGCCACCAGCAGAGATAGATTATTAGGGACAGCGAGCTACGAGCAGTACTTC. This encodes CATSRDRLLGTASYEQYF. The J gene is TRBJ2-7, the V gene TRBV15; 7 positions agree with TRBD1. CDR3 length: 18 amino acids. Germline-derived CDR1 and CDR2 are LNHNV and YYDKDF (reference sequence). J was trimmed by 3 bases and V by 0 bases; bases with no gene match: 14. Variable domain in full (rest from reference TRBV15 and TRBJ2-7): DAMVIQNPRYQVTQFGKPVTLSCSQTLNHNVMYWYQQKSSQAPKLLFHYYDKDFNNEADTPDNFQSRRPNTSFCFLDIRSPGLGDTAMYLCATSRDRLLGTASYEQYFGPGTRLTVT.

The chain carries TRBV20-1 and TRBJ2-2; 7 positions match TRBD1. The V and J ends lost 4 bases and 6 bases, in that order; junction bases with no gene match: 11. CDR1 is DFQATT, CDR2 SNEGSKA, per germline (reference sequence). CDR3 length equals 15 residues. DNA of the CDR3: TGCAGTGCTACCGACCGGCAGGGGGTGTCCGGGGAGCTGTTTTTT. Translation gives CSATDRQGVSGELFF.

The table lists this clonotype with a few counts. This chain links TRBV12-3 or TRBV12-4 with TRBJ2-1; D is perhaps TRBD2 (6 bases). Trimming removed 10 bases at V and 6 bases at J, with 22 bases between. The CDR3 contains 15 residues. In DNA form, the CDR3 reads TGTGCCACCGAGGGTCGCCCCGGAGGGCGCAATGAGCAGTTCTTC. This translates into CATEGRPGGRNEQFF.

The chain joins TRBV20-1 to TRBJ2-7, with 7 bases aligning to TRBD1. Trimming took 5 bases from V and 3 from J; bases not matched to a gene: 7. Germline V gene lookup returns CDR1 DFQATT and CDR2 SNEGSKA (reference sequence). The CDR3 sequence is 13 residues long. The CDR3 sequence is CSAGDSSYYEQYF. The CDR3 nucleotides read TGCAGTGCTGGGGACAGCTCATACTACGAGCAGTACTTC.

The chain uses TRBV6-5 and TRBJ1-3, with D uncertain. The V gene lost 1 base and the J gene lost 5 bases, with 15 bases spanning the gap. The germline V gene encodes CDR1 MNHEY and CDR2 SVGAGI. CDR3 length: 16 residues. CDR3 sequence reads: CASSYFPGDIRNTIYF. In DNA, the CDR3 is TGTGCCAGCAGTTACTTCCCCGGGGATATTAGAAACACCATATATTTT.

This clonotype was detected many times. V is TRBV27 and J is TRBJ1-1; D remains ambiguous. This CDR3 is 14 amino acids long. V was pared by 5 bases and J by 1 base, with 11 bases between. Looked up from germline, CDR1 is MNHEY and CDR2 is SMNVEV (reference sequence). The CDR3 sequence: CASSTFRGNTEAFF. CDR3 sequence (DNA): TGTGCCAGCAGTACCTTCAGAGGGAACACTGAAGCTTTCTTT.

This clonotype was recorded a few times. The rearrangement joins TRBV6-2 or TRBV6-3 to TRBJ1-5; 8 nucleotides align to TRBD1. From germline, CDR1 is MNHEY and CDR2 SVGEGT. The CDR3 contains 15 residues. Trimming took 0 bases from V and 4 from J; bases not matched to a gene: 2. The CDR3 DNA follows: TGTGCCAGCAGTTACTCGGGACAGGCGAATCAGCCCCAGCATTTT. This encodes CASSYSGQANQPQHF.

The rearrangement links TRBV6-1 to TRBJ2-1, with a possible D match to TRBD2 (6 bases). The CDR3 contains 14 residues. V shed 5 bases and J shed 7 bases, with 15 bases lying between them. CDR1 and CDR2 from the germline V gene are MNHNS and SASEGT. This CDR3 reads CASSRTGEANEQFF. CDR3 nucleotide sequence: TGTGCCAGCAGTCGCACGGGAGAAGCAAATGAGCAGTTCTTC.